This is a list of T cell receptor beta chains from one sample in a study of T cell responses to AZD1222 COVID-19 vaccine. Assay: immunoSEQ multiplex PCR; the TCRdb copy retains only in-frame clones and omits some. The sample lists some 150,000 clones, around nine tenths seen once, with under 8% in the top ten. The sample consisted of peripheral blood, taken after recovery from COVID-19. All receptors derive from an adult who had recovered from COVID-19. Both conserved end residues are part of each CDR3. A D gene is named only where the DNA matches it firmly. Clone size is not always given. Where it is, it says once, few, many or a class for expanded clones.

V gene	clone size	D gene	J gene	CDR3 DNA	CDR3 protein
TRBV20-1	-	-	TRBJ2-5	TGCAGTGCTTGGCGGAAAGAGACCCAGTACTTC	CSAWRKETQYF
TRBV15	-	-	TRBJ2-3	TGTGCCACCAGCAGAGGGGGGAGCACAGATACGCAGTATTTT	CATSRGGSTDTQYF
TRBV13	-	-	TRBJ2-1	TGTGCCAGCAGTGACAGCTACTCCTCCTACAATGAGCAGTTCTTC	CASSDSYSSYNEQFF
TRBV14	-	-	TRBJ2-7	TGTGCCAGCAGTCGCGCATACGAGCAGTACTTC	CASSRAYEQYF
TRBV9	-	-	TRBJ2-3	TGTGCCAGCAGCGCTGAAGGTCCAGATACGCAGTATTTT	CASSAEGPDTQYF
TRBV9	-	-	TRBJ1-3	TGTGCCAGCAGCGTAGAACAGGCCAGCACCATATATTTT	CASSVEQASTIYF
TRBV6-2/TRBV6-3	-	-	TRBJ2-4	TGTGCCAGCAGTTACTCCTCCCCTCCTAATGCGTACTTC	CASSYSSPPNAYF
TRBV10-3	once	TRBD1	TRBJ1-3	TGTGCCAGCGAGACAGGGGCTGCGGGAAACACCATATATTTT	CASETGAAGNTIYF
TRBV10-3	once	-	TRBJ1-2	TGTGCCATCAGTGAGGGCAGGGTCTATGGCTACACCTTC	CAISEGRVYGYTF
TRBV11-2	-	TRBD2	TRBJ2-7	TGTGCCAGCAGCCGAGGGACTAGCGGGCTCTACGAGCAGTACTTC	CASSRGTSGLYEQYF
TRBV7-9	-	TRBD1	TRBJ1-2	TGTGCCAGCAGCCAAACAGGGGACTATGGCTACACCTTC	CASSQTGDYGYTF
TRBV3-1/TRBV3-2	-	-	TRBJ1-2	TGTGCCAGCAGCCGATCGACAGGAGACTATGGCTACACCTTC	CASSRSTGDYGYTF
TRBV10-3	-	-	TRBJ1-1	TGTGCCATCAGTGAAACGGGAGGCACTGAAGCTTTCTTT	CAISETGGTEAFF
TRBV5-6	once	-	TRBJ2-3	TGTGCCAGCAGCTTGTTCATCGAAAATACGCAGTATTTT	CASSLFIENTQYF
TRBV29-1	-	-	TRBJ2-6	TGCAGCGTTGCGTCCACAGGGGCCAACGTCCTGACTTTC	CSVASTGANVLTF
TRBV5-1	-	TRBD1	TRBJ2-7	TGCGCCAGCAGCTCTGGGACAGGGGACGAGCAGTACTTC	CASSSGTGDEQYF
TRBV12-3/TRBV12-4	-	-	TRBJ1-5	TGTGCCAGCAGTCTCAACAGGGATCAGCCCCAGCATTTT	CASSLNRDQPQHF
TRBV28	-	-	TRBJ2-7	TGTGCCAGCACCTGGGGCAACTCCTACGAGCAGTACTTC	CASTWGNSYEQYF
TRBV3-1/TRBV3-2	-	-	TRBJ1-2	TGTGCCAGCAGCCAAGATCCGTTTAGAACAGGGACCTATGGCTACACCTTC	CASSQDPFRTGTYGYTF
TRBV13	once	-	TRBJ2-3	TGTGCCAGCAGCCCTAGGGCAGGGGAGACAGATACGCAGTATTTT	CASSPRAGETDTQYF
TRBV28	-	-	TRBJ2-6	TGTGCCAGCATTCCCTCTGGGGCCAACGTCCTGACTTTC	CASIPSGANVLTF
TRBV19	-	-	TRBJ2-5	TGTGCCAGTAGTATCATGGGCGGGAACCAAGAGACCCAGTACTTC	CASSIMGGNQETQYF
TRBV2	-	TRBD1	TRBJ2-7	TGTGCCAGCAGCAGGACAGGGGGGGAGGTTTACGAGCAGTACTTC	CASSRTGGEVYEQYF
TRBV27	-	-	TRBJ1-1	TGTGCCAGCAGTTGGACTGGGAACACTGAAGCTTTCTTT	CASSWTGNTEAFF
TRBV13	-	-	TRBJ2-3	TGTGCCAGCAGCTTAGGTGCCAGGGGGGGCCGAACAGATACGCAGTATTTT	CASSLGARGGRTDTQYF
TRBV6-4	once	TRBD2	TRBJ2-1	TGTGCCAGCAGGACTAGCGGGTTTAGCAATGAGCAGTTCTTC	CASRTSGFSNEQFF
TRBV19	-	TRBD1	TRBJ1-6	TGTGCCAGTAGCCCCGGGACAGGGGTCCGTAATTCACCCCTCCACTTT	CASSPGTGVRNSPLHF
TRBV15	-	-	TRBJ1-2	TGTGCCACCAGCAGAGACAGACAGCTCTCCTATGGCTACACCTTC	CATSRDRQLSYGYTF
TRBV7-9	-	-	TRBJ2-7	TGTGCCAGCAGCCCCCCGGGGCAGGTTAGACACGAGCAGTACTTC	CASSPPGQVRHEQYF
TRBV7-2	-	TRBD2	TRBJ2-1	TGTGCCAGCGCCGGACTAGCGGGGATGACCCAGTTCTTC	CASAGLAGMTQFF
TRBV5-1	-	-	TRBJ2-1	TGCGCCAGCAGCCCCGGACAGAGCTCCTACAATGAGCAGTTCTTC	CASSPGQSSYNEQFF
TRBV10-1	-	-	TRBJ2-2	TGCGCCAGCAGTGAGGTGGCAGGGGCGGGCACCGGGGAGCTGTTTTTT	CASSEVAGAGTGELFF
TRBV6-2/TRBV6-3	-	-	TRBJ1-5	TGTGCCAGCAGTTACGTAGGGGGGAACAATCAGCCCCAGCATTTT	CASSYVGGNNQPQHF
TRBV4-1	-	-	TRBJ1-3	TGCGCCAGCAGCCAAAACGCAGGGAGAGGCTCTGGAAACACCATATATTTT	CASSQNAGRGSGNTIYF
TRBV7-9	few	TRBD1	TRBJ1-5	TGTGCCAGCAGCTACACGGACAGGGGTGGCAATCAGCCCCAGCATTTT	CASSYTDRGGNQPQHF
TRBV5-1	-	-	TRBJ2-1	TGCGCCAGCAGCTCGGGGCGCTCCTACAATGAGCAGTTCTTC	CASSSGRSYNEQFF
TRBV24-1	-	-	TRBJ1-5	TGTGCCACCAGTGATTTGGGGATGGGGTTAGCAAATCAGCCCCAGCATTTT	CATSDLGMGLANQPQHF
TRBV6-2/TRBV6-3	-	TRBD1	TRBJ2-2	TGTGCCAGCAGTTTAACAGGGGGCAGCACCGGGGAGCTGTTTTTT	CASSLTGGSTGELFF
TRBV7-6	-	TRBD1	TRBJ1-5	TGTGCCAGCAGCTTGACAGGGGCCGGGGCGCAGCCCCAGCATTTT	CASSLTGAGAQPQHF
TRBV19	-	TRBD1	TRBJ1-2	TGTGCCAGTTCAGGGGGCGGGGGCTACACCTTC	CASSGGGGYTF
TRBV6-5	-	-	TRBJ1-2	TGTGCCAGCAGTTCGTGGGACTATGGCTACACCTTC	CASSSWDYGYTF
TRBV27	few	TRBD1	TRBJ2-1	TGTGCCAGCAGTTCTCCGGGACAGGGAGTCTATGAGCAGTTCTTC	CASSSPGQGVYEQFF
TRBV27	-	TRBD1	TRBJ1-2	TGTGCCAGCAGTGAGTATGGTACGACAGGGATCGGTGGCTACACCTTC	CASSEYGTTGIGGYTF
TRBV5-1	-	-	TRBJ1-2	TGCGCCAGCAGCATTGGAACGGGGGTCCGGGGCTACACCTTC	CASSIGTGVRGYTF
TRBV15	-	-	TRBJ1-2	TGTGCCACCAACCCACAGGGATATTCTGGCTACACCTTC	CATNPQGYSGYTF
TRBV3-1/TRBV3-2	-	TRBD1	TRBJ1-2	TGTGCCAGCAGCGGGCATAAGACAGGGAACTATGGCTACACCTTC	CASSGHKTGNYGYTF
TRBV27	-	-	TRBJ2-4	TGTGCCAGCAGTTATCAGGGGACACAAATAAACAAAAACATTCAGTACTTC	CASSYQGTQINKNIQYF
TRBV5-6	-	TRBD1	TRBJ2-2	TGTGCCAGCAGCTCGGACAGGGGTATCGGGGAGCTGTTTTTT	CASSSDRGIGELFF
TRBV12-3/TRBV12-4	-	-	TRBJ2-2	TGTGCCAGCAGTTTAGGGGTGGCCGGGGAGCTGTTTTTT	CASSLGVAGELFF
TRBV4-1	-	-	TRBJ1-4	TGCGCCAGCAGCCCTAGTCCGTCCTCGGGTGGAGAAAAACTGTTTTTT	CASSPSPSSGGEKLFF
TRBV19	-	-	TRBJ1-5	TGTGCCAGTAGTATTCGAGAATTCAATCAGCCCCAGCATTTT	CASSIREFNQPQHF
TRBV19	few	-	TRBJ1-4	TGTGCCAGTAGTATAGATCTCCAGGGAACTAATGAAAAACTGTTTTTT	CASSIDLQGTNEKLFF
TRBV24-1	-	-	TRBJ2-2	TGTGCCACCAGTGACAGTACCGGGGAGCTGTTTTTT	CATSDSTGELFF
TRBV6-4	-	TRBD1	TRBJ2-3	TGTGCCAGCAGTATGGACAGGGTTGCAGATACGCAGTATTTT	CASSMDRVADTQYF
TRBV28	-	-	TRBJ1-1	TGTGCCAGCATCGGAGGCCCGAACACTGAAGCTTTCTTT	CASIGGPNTEAFF